This passage covers 9 T cell receptor beta chains from one sample sequenced in a study of blood T cell repertoires in COVID-19 (dated by TCRdb to the early 2020s). Receptors were amplified or captured by the immunoSEQ multiplex PCR assay. This is the immuneACCESS table as TCRdb keeps it, with only in-frame sequences that have V and J called. A part of the clones is gone; compared with another copy, unresolved V genes explain less than half, and the rest is unexplained. The sample contains 320,000 or so clones, about 89% of them found a single time. About 5.2% of the sample goes to the ten largest clones. The sample was PBMCs or T cells enriched from blood (not recorded which). The receptor set was obtained from a man aged 55 to 70 who had recovered from COVID-19.

V gene TRBV18 combines with J gene TRBJ2-1; 12 nucleotides align to TRBD2. The CDR3 has 16 residues. CDR1 KGHSH and CDR2 LQKENI come from the germline V gene. J was trimmed by 4 bases and V by 3 bases; bases with no gene match: 4. The CDR3 DNA reads TGTGCCAGCTCACCGCGGACTAGCGGGATTTACAATGAGCAGTTCTTC. It encodes CASSPRTSGIYNEQFF.

V usage is TRBV5-3 and J usage is TRBJ2-7; maybe TRBD2 (6 bases). TRBV5-3 is identified as an open reading frame with a role that is uncertain. The CDR3 is 16 residues long. The V gene lost 9 bases and the J gene lost 5 bases, with 27 bases spanning the gap. The CDR3 sequence is CATQTETGVEENEQYF. In DNA form, the CDR3 reads TGTGCCACCCAAACGGAAACGGGAGTTGAAGAAAACGAGCAGTACTTC.

The chain joins TRBV24-1 to TRBJ2-2; D gene unclear. Trimming shortened V by 1 base and J by 7 bases, and 6 bases separated the two germline ends. The CDR3 contains 13 residues. Germline lookup yields CDR1 KGHDR and CDR2 SFDVKD. CDR3 in DNA: TGTGCCACCAGTGATTTTTCTCGCGGGGAGCTGTTTTTT. It translates to CATSDFSRGELFF.

The V call is TRBV5-1, the J call TRBJ2-1, with TRBD2 matching 15 bases. The CDR3 totals 16 residues. V was pared by 4 bases and J by 10 bases, with 9 bases of the junction left unmatched. Germline V CDR1 and CDR2: SGHRS, YFSETQ. Written as DNA, the CDR3 is TGCGCCAGCAGCGCAACGGGACTAGCGGGAGGAGAGGAGCAGTTCTTC. Translation: CASSATGLAGGEEQFF.

The DNA for the CDR3 is TGTGCCAGCAGTGACACCCCAGCGGGAGCCACAGATACGCAGTATTTT. Translated, it gives CASSDTPAGATDTQYF. J is TRBJ2-3 and V is TRBV6-1, with 8 bases fitting TRBD2. The junction had 7 bases not matched to a gene; V was cut back by 3 bases and J by 2 bases. CDR1 is MNHNS, CDR2 SASEGT, per germline. The CDR3 contains 16 residues.

About this clone itself: Because the CDR3's place on the DNA is in doubt, the DNA is left out and the CDR3 is given as listed by TCRdb. The V and J genes are TRBV19 and TRBJ1-2. In germline, CDR1 is LNHDA, CDR2 SQIVND (reference sequence). The CDR3 is 13 residues long, ends included. The CDR3 here is CASTSGGNYGYTF.

Concerning this clone: At one end, the junction sequence differs from germline, possibly due to a read error. The chain has TRBV11-3 and TRBJ2-7; maybe TRBD1 (6 bases). The CDR3 covers 14 residues. Germline V gene data show CDR1 as SGHNT and CDR2 as YENEEA. DNA of the CDR3: TGTGCCAGCAGTCCCTTGAGACAGGAATTAAGTTCGAACTTC. It translates to CASSPLRQELSSNF.

The CDR3, as DNA: TGTGCCAGCAGCTTAGCAGGGACAGGGGGCCACGAGCAGTACTTC. This codes for CASSLAGTGGHEQYF. V usage is TRBV11-3 and J usage is TRBJ2-7; 12 nucleotides match TRBD1. The ends lost 1 base at V and 5 bases at J; junction bases unmatched: 3. This CDR3 region has 15 residues. The germline gives CDR1 SGHNT, CDR2 YENEEA.

V gene TRBV28 combines with J gene TRBJ1-1; 8 bases line up with TRBD1. CDR3 size: 15 residues. CDR1 and CDR2 from the germline V gene are MDHEN and SYDVKM. V gave up 3 bases and J gave up 3 bases; unmatched junction bases: 6. CDR3 coding DNA: TGTGCCAGCAGTTTTCAGGGGGCCGGGTACACTGAAGCTTTCTTT. Amino acid sequence: CASSFQGAGYTEAFF.